This TCR beta chain stems from a study of beta chain features in type 1 diabetes. Overall study: Across all samples, approximately 110,000,000 sorted cells were examined.

All of the isolated RNA was reverse transcribed, so expressed TCRB transcripts were sequenced. Profiling relied on immunoSEQ multiplex PCR, and the TCRdb table lists in-frame clones only, not all of them. The sample lists 200,000 to 300,000 clones, around an eighth occurring once. The germline CDR1 and CDR2 sequences are MNHEY and SMNVEV (reference sequence). This CDR3 comprises 14 residues. Unmatched junction bases numbered 9, after V lost 7 bases and J lost 5 bases. Every single donor gave one heparinised blood draw, and these averaged about 120 mL. V is TRBV27 and J is TRBJ1-1; 8 positions agree with TRBD1. This TCR was sampled from a woman aged 40 to 50 in good health. Input material: naive CD4+ T cells from blood. CDR3 residues: CASNSGGGQTEAFF. The CDR3 bases are TGTGCCAGCAACTCAGGGGGCGGTCAGACTGAAGCTTTCTTT.